The 11 T cell receptor beta chains presented below share a single source sample, sequenced in a study of Ad26.COV2.S vaccination and SARS-CoV-2 variants. The repertoire was sequenced with immunoSEQ multiplex PCR; TCRdb's copy has only in-frame clones and lacks some. This sample has more than 300,000 clones; roughly 86% occur once, and the top ten carry 1.5% to 2.5%. Treatment: some 20 received Ad26.COV2.S at low or high dose, single or two shots; roughly 5 received placebo; per-sample allocation not given. At day 63 after the first vaccine or placebo injection, samples were drawn. The sequencing used peripheral blood, collected in a trial of Ad26.COV2.S vaccine versus placebo. The receptor source for this set is a person aged 18-65 years who received the Ad26.COV2.S COVID-19 vaccine or a placebo.

This sequence joins TRBV7-2 and TRBJ2-7; 7 nucleotides line up with TRBD1. Germline CDR1 is SGHTA and CDR2 is FQGNSA. The ends lost 5 bases at V and 5 bases at J; junction bases unmatched: 9. This CDR3 is built from 14 residues. CDR3 sequence reads: CASSPDRDWDEQYF. CDR3 nucleotide sequence: TGTGCCAGCAGCCCCGACAGGGATTGGGACGAGCAGTACTTC.

The genes are TRBV11-2 and TRBJ2-7, with TRBD2 matching 9 bases. Germline CDR1 reads SGHAT; CDR2 reads FQNNGV. This CDR3 comprises 16 residues. V was pared by 1 base and J by 0 bases, with 4 bases of the junction left unmatched. CDR3 sequence: CASSLVGAGGSYEQYF. CDR3 in DNA: TGTGCCAGCAGCTTAGTTGGAGCGGGGGGCTCCTACGAGCAGTACTTC.

On this clone itself: A junction end diverges from the germline sequence, so it may reflect a read error. The chain links TRBV29-1 to TRBJ2-3; D unresolved. The CDR3 is 15 amino acids. Germline-derived CDR1 and CDR2 are SQVTM and ANQGSEA. CDR3 in amino acids: CSAEGSSASTDTQYF. The CDR3 DNA sequence: TGCAGCGCTGAAGGGTCCAGTGCTAGCACAGATACGCAGTATTTT.

This sequence joins TRBV4-3 and TRBJ1-4; D gene unclear. This CDR3 contains 16 residues. The germline V and J ends were trimmed by 4 bases and 8 bases, with 20 bases remaining between them. CDR1 and CDR2 from the germline V gene are LGHNA and YSLEER. CDR3 DNA: TGCGCCAGCAGCCGCCGACTGACGGTAACCCCGGAAAAACTGTTTTTT. Protein: CASSRRLTVTPEKLFF.

The chain combines TRBV9 with TRBJ2-3; no definite D call. CDR1 and CDR2 from the germline V gene are SGDLS and YYNGEE. The CDR3 sequence is 15 residues long. V shed 4 bases and J shed 4 bases, with 16 bases lying between them. CDR3 sequence (DNA): TGTGCCAGCAGCCCCTTACTCCCTGGGCCAGATACGCAGTATTTT. It encodes CASSPLLPGPDTQYF.

The CDR3 sequence is CASSPGTVGNTIYF. The CDR3 coding sequence is TGTGCCAGCTCACCCGGGACAGTCGGAAACACCATATATTTT. The rearrangement joins TRBV18 to TRBJ1-3; 7 positions match TRBD1. This CDR3 has 14 residues. V shed 3 bases, J shed 4 bases, and the junction held 3 bases outside the gene matches. Per germline, CDR1 KGHSH and CDR2 LQKENI.

This clone occurred a few times. This chain links TRBV2 with TRBJ1-2; 8 bases line up with TRBD1. J was trimmed by 4 bases and V by 2 bases; bases with no gene match: 6. CDR3 length: 15 amino acids. CDR1 is SNHLY, CDR2 FYNNEI, per germline. This CDR3 reads CASSEQGQASYGYTF. CDR3 DNA sequence: TGTGCCAGCAGTGAACAGGGACAGGCTAGCTATGGCTACACCTTC.

V usage is TRBV4-1 and J usage is TRBJ1-1; D unresolved. Trimming shortened V by 2 bases and J by 4 bases, and 11 bases separated the two germline ends. The CDR3 consists of 14 residues. Per the germline V gene, CDR1 is MGHRA and CDR2 is YSYEKL. The CDR3 nucleotides read TGCGCCAGCAGCCAACGAGGAGGGCCCACTGAAGCTTTCTTT. This gives the protein CASSQRGGPTEAFF.

The chain recombines TRBV6-5 with TRBJ2-3; D may be TRBD2 (6 bases). Germline values: CDR1 MNHEY, CDR2 SVGAGI. V lost 2 bases to trimming and J lost 8 bases, with 11 bases between them. This CDR3 has 13 amino acids. The CDR3 region has the DNA TGTGCCAGCAGTTACAGCGCCGGGGGTACGCAGTATTTT. Translation: CASSYSAGGTQYF.

A few counts support this clone. The J gene is TRBJ2-1, the V gene TRBV29-1; possibly TRBD2 for D (5 bases). CDR3 size: 14 residues. Deletions cut 6 bases from V and 8 bases from J, with 20 bases between. Germline values: CDR1 SQVTM, CDR2 ANQGSEA. DNA of the CDR3: TGCAGCGTAGCGGACCGGGAAAGTGGCTATGAGCAGTTCTTC. Amino acids: CSVADRESGYEQFF.

This clone was found many times. The rearrangement joins TRBV12-3 or TRBV12-4 to TRBJ1-2, with no clear D. The CDR3 consists of 13 residues. Trimming removed 6 bases at V and 8 bases at J, with 16 bases between. The CDR3 protein is CASRGSPHSGYTF. CDR3 DNA: TGTGCCAGCAGGGGCAGCCCTCACTCCGGCTACACCTTC.